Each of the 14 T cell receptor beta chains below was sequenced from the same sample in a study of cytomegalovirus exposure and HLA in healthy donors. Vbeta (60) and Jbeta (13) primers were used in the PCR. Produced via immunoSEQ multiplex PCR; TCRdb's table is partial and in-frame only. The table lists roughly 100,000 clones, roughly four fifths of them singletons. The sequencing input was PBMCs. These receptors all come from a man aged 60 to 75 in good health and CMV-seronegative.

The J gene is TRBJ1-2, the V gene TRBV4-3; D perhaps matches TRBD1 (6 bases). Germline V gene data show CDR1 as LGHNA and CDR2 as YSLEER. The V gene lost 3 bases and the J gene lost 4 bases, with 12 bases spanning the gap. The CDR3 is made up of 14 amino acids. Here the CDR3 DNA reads TGCGCCAGCAGCCAGAGAAGGGGGAGCTATGGCTACACCTTC. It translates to CASSQRRGSYGYTF.

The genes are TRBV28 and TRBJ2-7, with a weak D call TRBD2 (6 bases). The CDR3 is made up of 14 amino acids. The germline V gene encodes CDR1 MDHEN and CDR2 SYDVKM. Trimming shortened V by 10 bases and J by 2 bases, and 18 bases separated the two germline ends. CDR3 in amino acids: CAMSGRTGAYEQYV. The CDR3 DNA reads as TGTGCCATGTCCGGGAGAACGGGAGCCTACGAGCAGTACGTC.

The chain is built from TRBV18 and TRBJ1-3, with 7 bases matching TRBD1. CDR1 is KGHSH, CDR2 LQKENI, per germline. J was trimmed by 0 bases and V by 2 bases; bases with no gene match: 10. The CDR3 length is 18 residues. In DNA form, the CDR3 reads TGTGCCAGCTCACCATTATCGGCCAGGGGGTACTCTGGAAACACCATATATTTT. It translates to CASSPLSARGYSGNTIYF.

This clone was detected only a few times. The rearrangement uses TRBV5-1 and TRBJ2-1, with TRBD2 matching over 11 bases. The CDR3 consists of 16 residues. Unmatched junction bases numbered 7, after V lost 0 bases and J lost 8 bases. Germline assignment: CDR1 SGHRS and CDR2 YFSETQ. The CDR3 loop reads CASSLVPSGGRDEQFF. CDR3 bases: TGCGCCAGCAGCTTGGTTCCTAGCGGGGGGAGGGATGAGCAGTTCTTC.

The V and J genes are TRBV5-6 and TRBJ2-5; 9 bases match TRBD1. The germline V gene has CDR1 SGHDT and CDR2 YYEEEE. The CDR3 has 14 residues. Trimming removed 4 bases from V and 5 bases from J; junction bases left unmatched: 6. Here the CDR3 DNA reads TGTGCCAGCAGCGCAGACAGGGGGTTGGAGACCCAGTACTTC. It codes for CASSADRGLETQYF.

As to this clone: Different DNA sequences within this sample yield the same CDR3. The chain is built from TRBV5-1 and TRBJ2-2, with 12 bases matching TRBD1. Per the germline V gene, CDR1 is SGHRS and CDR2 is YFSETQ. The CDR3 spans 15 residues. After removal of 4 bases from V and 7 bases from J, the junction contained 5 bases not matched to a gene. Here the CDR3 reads CASSPGTGGSGELFF. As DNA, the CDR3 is TGCGCCAGCAGCCCAGGGACAGGGGGCAGCGGGGAGCTGTTTTTT.

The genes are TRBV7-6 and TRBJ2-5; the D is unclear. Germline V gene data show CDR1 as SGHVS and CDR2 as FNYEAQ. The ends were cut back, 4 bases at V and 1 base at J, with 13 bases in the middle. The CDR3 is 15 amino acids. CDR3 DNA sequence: TGTGCCAGCAGCTCAGAGTACAGTACCCAAGAGACCCAGTACTTC. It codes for CASSSEYSTQETQYF.

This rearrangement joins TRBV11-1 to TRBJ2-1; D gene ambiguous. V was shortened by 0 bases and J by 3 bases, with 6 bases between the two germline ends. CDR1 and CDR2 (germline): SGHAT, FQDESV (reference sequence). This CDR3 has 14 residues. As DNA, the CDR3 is TGTGCCAGCAGCTTAGCCCAGATCTACAATGAGCAGTTCTTC. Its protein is CASSLAQIYNEQFF.

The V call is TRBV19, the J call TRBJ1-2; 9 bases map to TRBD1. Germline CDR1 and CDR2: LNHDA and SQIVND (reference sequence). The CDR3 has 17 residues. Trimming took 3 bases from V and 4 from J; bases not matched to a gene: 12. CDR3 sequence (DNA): TGTGCCAGTAGTATCGCCGGGACAGGGCCGCTAGGCTATGGCTACACCTTC. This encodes CASSIAGTGPLGYGYTF.

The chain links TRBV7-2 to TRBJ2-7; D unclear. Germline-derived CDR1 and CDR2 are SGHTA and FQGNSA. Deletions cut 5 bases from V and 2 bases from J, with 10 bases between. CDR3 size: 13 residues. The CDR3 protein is CASSLFQAYEQYF. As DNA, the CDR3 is TGTGCCAGCAGCCTATTTCAGGCCTACGAGCAGTACTTC.

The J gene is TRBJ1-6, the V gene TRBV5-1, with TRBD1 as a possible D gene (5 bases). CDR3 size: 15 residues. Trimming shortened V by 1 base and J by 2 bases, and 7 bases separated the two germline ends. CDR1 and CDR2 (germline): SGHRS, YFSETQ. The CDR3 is CASSLQGPYNSPLHF. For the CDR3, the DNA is TGCGCCAGCAGCTTGCAGGGCCCCTATAATTCACCCCTCCACTTT.

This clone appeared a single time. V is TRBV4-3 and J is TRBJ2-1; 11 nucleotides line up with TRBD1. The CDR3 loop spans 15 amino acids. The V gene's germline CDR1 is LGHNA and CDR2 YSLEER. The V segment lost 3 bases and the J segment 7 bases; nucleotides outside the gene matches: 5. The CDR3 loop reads CASSQAGTGGNEQFF. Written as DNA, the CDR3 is TGCGCCAGCAGCCAGGCCGGGACAGGGGGGAATGAGCAGTTCTTC.

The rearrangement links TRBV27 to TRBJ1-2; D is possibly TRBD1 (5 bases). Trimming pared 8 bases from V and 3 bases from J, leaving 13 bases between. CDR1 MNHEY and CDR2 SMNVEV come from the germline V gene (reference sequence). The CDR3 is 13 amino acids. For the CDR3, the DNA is TGTGCCAGCCGTCGGAGGGGCTACTATGGCTACACCTTC. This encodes CASRRRGYYGYTF.

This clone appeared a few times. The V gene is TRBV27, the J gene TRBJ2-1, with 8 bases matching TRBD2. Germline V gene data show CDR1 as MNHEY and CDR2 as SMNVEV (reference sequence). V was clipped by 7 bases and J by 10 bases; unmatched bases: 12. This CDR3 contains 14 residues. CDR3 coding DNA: TGTGCCAGCAATTGGCGGGGGGAAGGGGGGGAGCAGTTCTTC. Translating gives CASNWRGEGGEQFF.